This T cell receptor (beta chain) appears in the sequencing data of a study of CD8 T cells in ankylosing spondylitis. One entry per CDR3 protein results from TCRdb running MiXCR on the 5' RACE reads. The profile covers fewer than 200,000 distinct CDR3 sequences, with approximately 9% appearing a single time and more than 12% taken by the ten largest. V was trimmed by 3 bases and J by 8 bases, leaving 8 bases between them. From germline, CDR1 is MNHEY and CDR2 SMNVEV (reference sequence). The CDR3 consists of 12 residues. Sequencing was performed on blood, either unsorted or a sorted T cell fraction (not recorded which). This receptor was obtained from a female donor with ankylosing spondylitis or in good health (not recorded which). The rearrangement uses TRBV27 and TRBJ2-4; possible D gene TRBD1, 6 bases. The CDR3 nucleotides read TGTGCCAGCAGTTTCCCAGGGGACATTCAGTACTTC. Its translation is CASSFPGDIQYF.